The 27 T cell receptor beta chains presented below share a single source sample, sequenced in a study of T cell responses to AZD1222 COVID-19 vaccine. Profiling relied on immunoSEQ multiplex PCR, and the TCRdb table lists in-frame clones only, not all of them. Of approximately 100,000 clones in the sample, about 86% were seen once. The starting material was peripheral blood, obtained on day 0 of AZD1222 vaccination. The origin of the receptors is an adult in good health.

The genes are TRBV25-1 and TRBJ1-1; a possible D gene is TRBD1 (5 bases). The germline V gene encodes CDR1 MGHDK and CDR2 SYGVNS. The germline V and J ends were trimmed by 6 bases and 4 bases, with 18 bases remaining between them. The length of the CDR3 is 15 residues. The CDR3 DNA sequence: TGTGCCAGCAGCCCCCCGGGGGTCATGCGCACTGAAGCTTTCTTT. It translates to CASSPPGVMRTEAFF.

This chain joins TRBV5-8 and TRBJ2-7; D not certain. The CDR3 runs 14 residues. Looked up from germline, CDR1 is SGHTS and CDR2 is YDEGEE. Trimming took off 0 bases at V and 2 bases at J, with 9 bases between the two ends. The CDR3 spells CASSLADGTYEQYF. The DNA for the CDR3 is TGTGCCAGCAGCTTGGCGGACGGTACCTACGAGCAGTACTTC.

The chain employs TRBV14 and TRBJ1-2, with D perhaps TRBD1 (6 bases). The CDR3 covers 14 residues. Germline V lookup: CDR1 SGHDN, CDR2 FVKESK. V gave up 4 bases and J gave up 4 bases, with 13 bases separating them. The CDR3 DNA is TGTGCCAGCAGCCTGACAGGAGGGGTCTATGGCTACACCTTC. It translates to CASSLTGGVYGYTF.

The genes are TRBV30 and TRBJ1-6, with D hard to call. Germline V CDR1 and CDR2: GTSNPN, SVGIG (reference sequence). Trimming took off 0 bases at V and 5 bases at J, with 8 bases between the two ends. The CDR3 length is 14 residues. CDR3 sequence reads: CAWSVRQDNSPLHF. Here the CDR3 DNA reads TGTGCCTGGAGTGTACGGCAAGATAATTCACCCCTCCACTTT. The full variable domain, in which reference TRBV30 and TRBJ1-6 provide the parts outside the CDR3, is SQTIHQWPATLVQPVGSPLSLECTVEGTSNPNLYWYRQAAGRGLQLLFYSVGIGQISSEVPQNLSASRPQDRQFILSSKKLLLSDSGFYLCAWSVRQDNSPLHFGNGTRLTVT.

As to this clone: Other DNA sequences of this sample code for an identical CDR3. CDR3 loop: CASSLAGSYEQYF. In DNA, the CDR3 is TGTGCCAGCAGCTTGGCTGGGTCCTACGAGCAGTACTTC. The chain carries TRBV5-4 and TRBJ2-7; D uncertain. Trimming took off 0 bases at V and 1 base at J, with 5 bases between the two ends. The CDR3 covers 13 residues. Germline CDR1 is SGHNT and CDR2 is YYREEE (reference sequence).

Here the CDR3 reads CASREESSEQFF. In nucleotides, the CDR3 is TGTGCCAGCAGAGAAGAGTCGAGTGAGCAGTTCTTC. This chain joins TRBV3-1 (or the pseudogene TRBV3-2) and TRBJ2-1; D remains unclear. The CDR3 runs 12 residues. Germline CDR1 LGHDT, CDR2 YNNKEL (reference sequence). Trimming took off 6 bases at V and 9 bases at J, with 12 bases between the two ends.

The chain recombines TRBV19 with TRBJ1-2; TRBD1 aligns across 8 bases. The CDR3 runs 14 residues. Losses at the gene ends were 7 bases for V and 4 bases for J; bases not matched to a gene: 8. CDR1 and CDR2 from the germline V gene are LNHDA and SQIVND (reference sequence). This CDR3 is CASTQDRDGYGYTF. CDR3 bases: TGTGCCAGTACCCAGGACAGGGATGGCTATGGCTACACCTTC. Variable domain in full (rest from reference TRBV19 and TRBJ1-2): DGGITQSPKYLFRKEGQNVTLSCEQNLNHDAMYWYRQDPGQGLRLIYYSQIVNDFQKGDIAEGYSVSREKKESFPLTVTSAQKNPTAFYLCASTQDRDGYGYTFGSGTRLTVV.

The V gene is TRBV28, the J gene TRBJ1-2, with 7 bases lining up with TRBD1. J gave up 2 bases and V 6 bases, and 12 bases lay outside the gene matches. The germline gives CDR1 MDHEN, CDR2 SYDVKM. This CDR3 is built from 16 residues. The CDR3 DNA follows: TGTGCCAGCAGACTCAGGGGGGGGTTTGAGAACTATGGCTACACCTTC. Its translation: CASRLRGGFENYGYTF.

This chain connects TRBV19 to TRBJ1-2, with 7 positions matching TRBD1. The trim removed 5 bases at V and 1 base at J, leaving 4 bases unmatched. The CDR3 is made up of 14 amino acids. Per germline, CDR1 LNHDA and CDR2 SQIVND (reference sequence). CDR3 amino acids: CASSGGQINYGYTF. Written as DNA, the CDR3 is TGTGCCAGTAGTGGGGGACAGATTAACTATGGCTACACCTTC.

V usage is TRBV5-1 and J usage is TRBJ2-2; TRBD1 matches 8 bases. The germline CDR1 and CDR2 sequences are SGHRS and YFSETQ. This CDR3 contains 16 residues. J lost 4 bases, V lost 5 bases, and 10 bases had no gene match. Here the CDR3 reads CASRDERQGSTGELFF. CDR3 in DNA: TGCGCCAGCAGGGATGAGAGACAGGGGAGCACCGGGGAGCTGTTTTTT.

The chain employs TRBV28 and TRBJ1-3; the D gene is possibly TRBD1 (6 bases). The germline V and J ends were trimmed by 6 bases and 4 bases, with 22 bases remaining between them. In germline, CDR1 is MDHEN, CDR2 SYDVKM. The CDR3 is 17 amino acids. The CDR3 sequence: CASSRPRGASGGNTIYF. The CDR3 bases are TGTGCCAGCAGCCGACCCCGGGGGGCATCGGGAGGAAACACCATATATTTT.

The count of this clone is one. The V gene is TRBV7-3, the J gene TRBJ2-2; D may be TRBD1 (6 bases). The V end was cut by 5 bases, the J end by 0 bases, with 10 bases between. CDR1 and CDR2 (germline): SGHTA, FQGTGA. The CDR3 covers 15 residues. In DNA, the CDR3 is TGTGCCAGCAGCATACAGGGTTCGAACACCGGGGAGCTGTTTTTT. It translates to CASSIQGSNTGELFF.

The CDR3 loop is CASSPGTGGIEAFF. The CDR3 DNA follows: TGTGCCAGCAGCCCAGGGACAGGAGGGATCGAAGCTTTCTTT. V gene TRBV7-2 combines with J gene TRBJ1-1, with 8 positions matching TRBD1. The CDR3 sequence is 14 residues long. Germline V CDR1 and CDR2: SGHTA, FQGNSA. V dropped 5 bases and J dropped 8; count of bases not matched to a gene: 10.

As DNA, the CDR3 is TGTGCCAGCAGCGTAGGTCCTAGCGGGAGGGACGCAGATACGCAGTATTTT. Its protein product is CASSVGPSGRDADTQYF. The rearrangement links TRBV9 to TRBJ2-3, with 12 bases aligning to TRBD2. Germline CDR1 reads SGDLS; CDR2 reads YYNGEE. The CDR3 runs 17 residues. V was clipped by 0 bases and J by 4 bases; unmatched bases: 6.

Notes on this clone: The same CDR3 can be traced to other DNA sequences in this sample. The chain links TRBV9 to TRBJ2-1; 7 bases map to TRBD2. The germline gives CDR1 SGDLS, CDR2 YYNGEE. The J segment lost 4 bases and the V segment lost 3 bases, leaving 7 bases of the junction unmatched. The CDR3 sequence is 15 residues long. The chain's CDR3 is CASSGGLAAYNEQFF. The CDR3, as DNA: TGTGCCAGCAGCGGCGGGCTAGCGGCTTACAATGAGCAGTTCTTC.

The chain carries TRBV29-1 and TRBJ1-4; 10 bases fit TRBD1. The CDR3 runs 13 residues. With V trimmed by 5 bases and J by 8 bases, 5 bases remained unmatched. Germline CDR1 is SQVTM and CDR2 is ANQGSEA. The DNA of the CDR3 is TGCAGCGTTTGGGGACAGGGGTTAGAAAAACTGTTTTTT. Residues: CSVWGQGLEKLFF.

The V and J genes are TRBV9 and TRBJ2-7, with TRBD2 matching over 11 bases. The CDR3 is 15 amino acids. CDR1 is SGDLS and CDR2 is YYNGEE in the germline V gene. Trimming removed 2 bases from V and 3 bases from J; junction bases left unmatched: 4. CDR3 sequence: CASSVAGTSGYEQYF. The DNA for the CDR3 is TGTGCCAGCAGCGTTGCCGGGACTAGCGGCTACGAGCAGTACTTC.

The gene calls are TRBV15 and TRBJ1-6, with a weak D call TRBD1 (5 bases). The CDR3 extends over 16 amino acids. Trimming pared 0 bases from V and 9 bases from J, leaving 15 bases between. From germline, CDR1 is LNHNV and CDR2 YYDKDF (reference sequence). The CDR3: CATSRDLGGTGSPLHF. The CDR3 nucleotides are TGTGCCACCAGCAGAGATCTCGGGGGGACTGGTTCACCCCTCCACTTT.

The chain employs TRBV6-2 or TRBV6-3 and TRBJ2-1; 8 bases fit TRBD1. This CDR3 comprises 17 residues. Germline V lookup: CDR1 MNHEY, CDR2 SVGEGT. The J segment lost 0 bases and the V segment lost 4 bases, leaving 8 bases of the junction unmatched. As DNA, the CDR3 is TGTGCCAGCAGTTTCGCAAGGGACAGGAGCTCCTACAATGAGCAGTTCTTC. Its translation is CASSFARDRSSYNEQFF.

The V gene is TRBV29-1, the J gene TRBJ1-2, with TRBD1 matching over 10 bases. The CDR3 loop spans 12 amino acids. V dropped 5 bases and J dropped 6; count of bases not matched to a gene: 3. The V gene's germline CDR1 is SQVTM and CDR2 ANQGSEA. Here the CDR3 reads CSVRQGANGYTF. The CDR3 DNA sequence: TGCAGCGTTAGACAGGGGGCGAATGGCTACACCTTC. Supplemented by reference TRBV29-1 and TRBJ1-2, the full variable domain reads SAVISQKPSRDICQRGTSLTIQCQVDSQVTMMFWYRQQPGQSLTLIATANQGSEATYESGFVIDKFPISRPNLTFSTLTVSNMSPEDSSIYLCSVRQGANGYTFGSGTRLTVV.

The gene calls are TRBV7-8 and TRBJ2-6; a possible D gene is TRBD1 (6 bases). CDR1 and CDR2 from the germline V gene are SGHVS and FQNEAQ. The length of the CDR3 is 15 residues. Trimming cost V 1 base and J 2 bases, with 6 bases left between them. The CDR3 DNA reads TGTGCCAGCAGCTTAGAGGGGGCTGGGGCCAACGTCCTGACTTTC. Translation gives CASSLEGAGANVLTF.

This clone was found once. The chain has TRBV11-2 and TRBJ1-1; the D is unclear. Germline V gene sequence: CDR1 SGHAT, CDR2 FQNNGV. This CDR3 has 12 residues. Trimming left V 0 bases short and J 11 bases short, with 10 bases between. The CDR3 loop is CASSLEVGRAFF. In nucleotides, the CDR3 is TGTGCCAGCAGCTTAGAGGTAGGGCGCGCTTTCTTT.

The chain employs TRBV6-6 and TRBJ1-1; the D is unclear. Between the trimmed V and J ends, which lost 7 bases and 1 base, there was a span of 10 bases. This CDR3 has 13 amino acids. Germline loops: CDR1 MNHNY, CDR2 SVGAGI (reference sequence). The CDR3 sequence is CASNWVSNTEAFF. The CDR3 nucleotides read TGTGCCAGCAATTGGGTATCGAACACTGAAGCTTTCTTT.

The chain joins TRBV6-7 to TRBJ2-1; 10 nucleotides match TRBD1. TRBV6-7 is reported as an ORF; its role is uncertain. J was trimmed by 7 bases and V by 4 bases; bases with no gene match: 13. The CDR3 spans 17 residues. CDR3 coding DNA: TGTGCCAGCAGTTGCCTAACTCGACAGGGGGCATGGAATGAGCAGTTCTTC. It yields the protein CASSCLTRQGAWNEQFF.

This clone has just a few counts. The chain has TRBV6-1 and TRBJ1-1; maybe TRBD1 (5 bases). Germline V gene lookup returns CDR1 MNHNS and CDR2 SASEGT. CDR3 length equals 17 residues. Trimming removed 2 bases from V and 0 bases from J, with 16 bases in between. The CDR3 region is CASSERGWQGVNTEAFF. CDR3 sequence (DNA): TGTGCCAGCAGTGAAAGGGGATGGCAGGGAGTGAACACTGAAGCTTTCTTT.

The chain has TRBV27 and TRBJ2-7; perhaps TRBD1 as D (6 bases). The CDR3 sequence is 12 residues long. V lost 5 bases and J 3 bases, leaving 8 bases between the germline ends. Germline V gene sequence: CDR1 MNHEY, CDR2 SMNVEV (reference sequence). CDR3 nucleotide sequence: TGTGCCAGCAGTCTACAGGGCTACGAGCAGTACTTC. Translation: CASSLQGYEQYF.

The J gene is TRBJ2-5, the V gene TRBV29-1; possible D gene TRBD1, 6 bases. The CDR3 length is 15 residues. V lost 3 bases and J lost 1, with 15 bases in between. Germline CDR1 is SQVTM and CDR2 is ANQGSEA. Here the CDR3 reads CSVEAPGQPQETQYF. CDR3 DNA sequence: TGCAGCGTTGAGGCCCCCGGACAGCCCCAAGAGACCCAGTACTTC.